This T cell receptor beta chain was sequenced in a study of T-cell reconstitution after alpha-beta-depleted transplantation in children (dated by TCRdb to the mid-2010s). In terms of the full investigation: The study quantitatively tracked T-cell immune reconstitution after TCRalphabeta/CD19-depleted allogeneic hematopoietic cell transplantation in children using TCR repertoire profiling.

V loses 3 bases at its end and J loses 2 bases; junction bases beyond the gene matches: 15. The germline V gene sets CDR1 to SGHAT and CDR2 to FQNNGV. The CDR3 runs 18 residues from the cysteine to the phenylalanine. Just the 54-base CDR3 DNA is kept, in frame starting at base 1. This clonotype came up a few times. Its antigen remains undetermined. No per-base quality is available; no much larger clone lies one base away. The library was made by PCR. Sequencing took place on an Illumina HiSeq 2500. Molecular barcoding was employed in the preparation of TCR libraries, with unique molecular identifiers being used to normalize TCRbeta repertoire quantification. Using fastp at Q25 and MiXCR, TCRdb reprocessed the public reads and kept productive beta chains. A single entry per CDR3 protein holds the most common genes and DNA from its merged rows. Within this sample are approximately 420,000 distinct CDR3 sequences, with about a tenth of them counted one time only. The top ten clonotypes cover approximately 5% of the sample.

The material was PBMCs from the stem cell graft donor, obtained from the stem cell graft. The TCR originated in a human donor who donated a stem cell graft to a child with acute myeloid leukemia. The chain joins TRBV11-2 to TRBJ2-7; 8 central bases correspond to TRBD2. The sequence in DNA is TGTGCCAGCAGCTTGGGTGGACTAGCCCGGAGTAGGGCCTACGAGCAGTACTTC. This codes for CASSLGGLARSRAYEQYF.